Listed below are T cell receptor beta chains from one sample, sequenced in a study of cytomegalovirus exposure and HLA in healthy donors. Assay: immunoSEQ multiplex PCR; the TCRdb copy retains only in-frame clones and omits some. The data hold about 120,000 clones, with roughly three quarters observed a single time. Sequenced input: PBMCs. All receptors come from a man aged 18 to 35 in good health and CMV-seronegative. Both conserved end residues are part of each CDR3. A D gene is named only where the DNA matches it firmly. The size entry is marked missing in some rows and otherwise reads once, few, many or a size class.

abundance	d_gene	v_gene	j_gene	CDR3nt	CDR3aa
-	-	TRBV7-2	TRBJ1-5	TGTGCCAGCAGCTTAGGGATGACAGGATATCAGCCCCAGCATTTT	CASSLGMTGYQPQHF
once	-	TRBV29-1	TRBJ2-7	TGCAGCGTTGAAGATAGCACTAGGGGGTACGAGCAGTACTTC	CSVEDSTRGYEQYF
-	-	TRBV5-1	TRBJ2-7	TGCGCCAGCGGGACATCCCCCTACGAGCAGTACTTC	CASGTSPYEQYF
-	-	TRBV7-3	TRBJ2-3	TGTGCCAGCAGCCAGGGAAGTGGCGCAGATACGCAGTATTTT	CASSQGSGADTQYF
-	-	TRBV6-5	TRBJ1-1	TGTGCCAGCAGGGTGTTGAGGACTGAAGCTTTCTTT	CASRVLRTEAFF
-	TRBD1	TRBV18	TRBJ2-3	TGTGCCAGCTCACCGCCGTTGCGCTTTGACAGGGAAATGCCAGATACGCAGTATTTT	CASSPPLRFDREMPDTQYF
-	TRBD1	TRBV19	TRBJ2-1	TGTGCCAGTAGTACACGGATTGTTCAGGGGGCGAGCAATGAGCAGTTCTTC	CASSTRIVQGASNEQFF
-	-	TRBV9	TRBJ1-1	TGTGCCAGCAGCGTGCAACCTGGTCCTGAGACTGAAGCTTTCTTT	CASSVQPGPETEAFF
-	-	TRBV6-6	TRBJ2-7	TGTGCCAGCAGATATCAGGGGTCCTACGAGCAGTACTTC	CASRYQGSYEQYF
-	TRBD2	TRBV19	TRBJ2-1	TGTGCCAGTACTTCACTAGCGGGAGGCAATGAGCAGTTCTTC	CASTSLAGGNEQFF
-	-	TRBV13	TRBJ2-2	TGTGCCAGCAGCTTAGGTCGACTGGCGGGGAACGCCGGGGAGCTGTTTTTT	CASSLGRLAGNAGELFF
-	TRBD2	TRBV19	TRBJ2-2	TGTGCCAGTAGTAGGAGTAGCGGGAGTAGGAACACCGGGGAGCTGTTTTTT	CASSRSSGSRNTGELFF
few	-	TRBV12-2	TRBJ2-1	TGTGCAAGACCAGACACTTGCTCCTACAATGAGCAGTTCTTC	CARPDTCSYNEQFF
once	TRBD2	TRBV9	TRBJ2-1	TGTGCCAGCAGCATCAGGACTAGCGGGAAAATGAATGAGCAGTTCTTC	CASSIRTSGKMNEQFF
-	-	TRBV9	TRBJ1-1	TGTGCCAGCAGCGTCCGGAGTGGCACTGAAGCTTTCTTT	CASSVRSGTEAFF
-	TRBD1	TRBV9	TRBJ1-6	TGTGCCAGCAGCGCCCGACAGGGCGGCGATTCACCCCTCCACTTT	CASSARQGGDSPLHF
-	-	TRBV5-1	TRBJ1-2	TGCGCCAGCAGCGAGGACGGAGGGAGCTATGGCTACACCTTC	CASSEDGGSYGYTF
-	-	TRBV5-6	TRBJ2-3	TGTGCCAGCAGCCCCGTGACGGGAGAGATAAGCACAGATACGCAGTATTTT	CASSPVTGEISTDTQYF
-	TRBD1	TRBV7-3	TRBJ1-1	TGTGCCAGCAGCTTAATTCAGGGGGCAGGGGCTTTCTTT	CASSLIQGAGAFF
-	-	TRBV6-5	TRBJ2-5	TGTGCCAGCAGTTACTCAGGTCCTAGCCAGTCCCAGTACTTC	CASSYSGPSQSQYF